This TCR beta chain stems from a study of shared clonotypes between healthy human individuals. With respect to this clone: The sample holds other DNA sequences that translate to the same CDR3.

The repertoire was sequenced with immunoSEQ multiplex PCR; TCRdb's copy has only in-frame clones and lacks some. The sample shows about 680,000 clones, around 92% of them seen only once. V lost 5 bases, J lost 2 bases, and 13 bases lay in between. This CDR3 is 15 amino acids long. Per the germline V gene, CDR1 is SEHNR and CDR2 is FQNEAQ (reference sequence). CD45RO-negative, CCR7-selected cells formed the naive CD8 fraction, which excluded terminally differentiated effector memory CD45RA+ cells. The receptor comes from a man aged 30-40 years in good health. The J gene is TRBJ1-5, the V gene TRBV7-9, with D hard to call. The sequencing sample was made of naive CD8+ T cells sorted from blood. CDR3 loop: CASSLEGAGNQPQHF. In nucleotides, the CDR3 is TGTGCCAGCAGCCTGGAGGGCGCGGGCAATCAGCCCCAGCATTTT.